Listed here are 2 T cell receptor beta chains from one sample, sequenced in a study of monozygotic twins with inflammatory bowel disease. TCRdb re-called the 5' RACE reads and shows each CDR3 protein once, DNA omitted. This sample's clone table lists fewer than 450,000 distinct CDR3 sequences. Material: blood. Receptors originate from a human donor with ulcerative colitis or Crohn's disease, or a healthy co-twin of an affected twin (not recorded which).

CDR3 in amino acids: CASSECAQCTDTQYF. The V gene is TRBV25-1, the J gene TRBJ2-3. The CDR3 runs to 15 residues. Germline V CDR1 and CDR2: MGHDK, SYGVNS.

The V gene is TRBV7-9, the J gene TRBJ1-5; absent DNA, TCRdb's TRBD1 call cannot be checked. Germline V gene data show CDR1 as SEHNR and CDR2 as FQNEAQ (reference sequence). This CDR3 is 12 amino acids long. The chain's CDR3 is CASGQSNQPQHF.